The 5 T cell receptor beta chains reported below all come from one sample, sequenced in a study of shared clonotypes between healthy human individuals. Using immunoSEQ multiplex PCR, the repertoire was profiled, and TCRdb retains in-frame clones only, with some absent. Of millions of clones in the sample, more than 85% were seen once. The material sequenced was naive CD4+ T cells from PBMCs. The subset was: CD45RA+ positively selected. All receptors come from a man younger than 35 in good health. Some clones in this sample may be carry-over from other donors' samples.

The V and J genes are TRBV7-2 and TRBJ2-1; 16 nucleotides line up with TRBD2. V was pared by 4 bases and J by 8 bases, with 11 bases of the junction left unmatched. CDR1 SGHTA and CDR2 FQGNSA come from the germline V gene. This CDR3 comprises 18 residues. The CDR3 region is CASSSGTSGRAFLHEQFF. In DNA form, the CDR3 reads TGTGCCAGCAGCTCAGGGACTAGCGGGAGGGCTTTTTTGCATGAGCAGTTCTTC.

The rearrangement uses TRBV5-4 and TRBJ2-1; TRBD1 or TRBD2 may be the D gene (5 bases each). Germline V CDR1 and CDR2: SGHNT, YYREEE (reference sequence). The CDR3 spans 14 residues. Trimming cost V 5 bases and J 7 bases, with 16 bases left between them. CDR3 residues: CASRLPGRLNEQFF. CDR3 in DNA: TGTGCCAGCAGGTTACCGGGACGGTTAAATGAGCAGTTCTTC.

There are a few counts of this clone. The chain's CDR3 is CASSSSTEAFF. DNA for the CDR3: TGTGCCAGCAGCTCCTCCACTGAAGCTTTCTTT. The V and J genes are TRBV7-9 and TRBJ1-1; D is ambiguous. CDR1 is SEHNR, CDR2 FQNEAQ, per germline (reference sequence). Trimming took off 4 bases at V and 4 bases at J, with 4 bases between the two ends. This CDR3 spans 11 amino acids.

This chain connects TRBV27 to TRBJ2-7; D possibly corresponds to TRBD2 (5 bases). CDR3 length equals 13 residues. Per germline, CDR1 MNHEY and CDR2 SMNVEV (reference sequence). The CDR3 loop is CAAETGSSYEQYF. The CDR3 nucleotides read TGTGCAGCGGAGACTGGCAGCTCCTACGAGCAGTACTTC.

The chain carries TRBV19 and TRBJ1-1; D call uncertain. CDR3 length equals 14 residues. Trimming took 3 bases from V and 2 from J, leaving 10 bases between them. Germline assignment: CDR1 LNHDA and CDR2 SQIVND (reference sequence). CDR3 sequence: CASSMKGANTEAFF. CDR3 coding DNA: TGTGCCAGTAGTATGAAGGGCGCAAACACTGAAGCTTTCTTT.